The clone carrying this T cell receptor (beta chain) was counted a single time. This sample is drawn from a study of blood T cell repertoires in COVID-19. Authors' analysis steps: Amplifying reference gene primers gave estimates of nucleated cell counts. Produced via immunoSEQ multiplex PCR; TCRdb's table is partial and in-frame only. Clonal size and the V and J genes are those of that table, whereas D and trimming came from the DNA. The data show roughly 100,000 clones, roughly 90% seen once. Losses at the gene ends were 5 bases for V and 10 bases for J; bases not matched to a gene: 6. This CDR3 comprises 12 residues.

This sequence joins TRBV12-3 or TRBV12-4 and TRBJ1-1, with 8 bases that match TRBD1. The specimen was peripheral blood. The sequence came from a woman older than 75 in a cohort sampled during active COVID-19. The CDR3 DNA follows: TGTGCCAGCAGTCCCCAGGGGGCACTAGCTTTCTTT. Translation: CASSPQGALAFF.